This entry lists 25 T cell receptor beta chains sequenced from one sample in a study of T cell responses to AZD1222 COVID-19 vaccine. Sequenced by immunoSEQ multiplex PCR; TCRdb stores in-frame clones only, minus some. Altogether 130,000 to 150,000 clones are present, around nine tenths being singletons, with the ten largest covering approximately 5.2%. Sequencing used peripheral blood, obtained on day 0 of AZD1222 vaccination. The receptors come from an adult in good health.

This chain links TRBV7-9 with TRBJ1-6; D gene ambiguous. Germline CDR1 reads SEHNR; CDR2 reads FQNEAQ (reference sequence). The CDR3 runs to 14 residues. Trimming stripped 5 bases from V and 5 bases from J, with 10 bases between. The CDR3 sequence is CASSPRRNNSPLHF. CDR3 in DNA: TGTGCCAGCAGCCCCCGGCGAAATAATTCACCCCTCCACTTT.

This chain connects TRBV25-1 to TRBJ1-1; D is undetermined. The germline CDR1 and CDR2 sequences are MGHDK and SYGVNS. Trimming took off 5 bases at V and 3 bases at J, with 13 bases between the two ends. This CDR3 has 14 amino acids. As DNA, the CDR3 is TGTGCCAGCAGTCCGCAGGTCATGGACACTGAAGCTTTCTTT. Its protein product is CASSPQVMDTEAFF.

This clone was detected once. Here the CDR3 omits its conserved ending phenylalanine or tryptophan, so a read error is the likely source. Because the CDR3's place on the DNA is in doubt, the DNA is left out and the CDR3 is given as listed by TCRdb. The chain recombines TRBV12-3 or TRBV12-4 with TRBJ1-1. Ends included, the CDR3 has 10 residues. The CDR3 loop reads CASSPVGRAV.

This clone was picked up one time. The chain carries TRBV5-8 and TRBJ1-5, with D perhaps TRBD1 (6 bases). Trimming took 3 bases from V and 3 from J, leaving 13 bases between them. Germline CDR1 SGHTS, CDR2 YDEGEE. This CDR3 contains 15 residues. This CDR3 is CASSSGRTANQPQHF. CDR3 DNA sequence: TGTGCCAGCAGCTCGGGACGGACAGCCAATCAGCCCCAGCATTTT.

The chain employs TRBV9 and TRBJ2-3, with D perhaps assigned TRBD1 or TRBD2 (6 bases each). This CDR3 contains 13 residues. Trimming removed 3 bases at V and 5 bases at J, with 10 bases between. Germline V gives CDR1 SGDLS, CDR2 YYNGEE. The CDR3 DNA reads as TGTGCCAGCAGCGGGGGGCGGGGAGATACGCAGTATTTT. Translation: CASSGGRGDTQYF.

The chain is built from TRBV5-6 and TRBJ1-2; tentatively, D is TRBD1 (6 bases). Germline V gene data show CDR1 as SGHDT and CDR2 as YYEEEE. V lost 4 bases to trimming and J lost 5 bases, with 18 bases between them. The CDR3 totals 15 residues. The CDR3 bases are TGTGCCAGCAGCCGACAAGGACAGACTTCGTATGGCTACACCTTC. Its protein is CASSRQGQTSYGYTF.

CDR3 DNA: TGTGCCATCAACGACGCGGGGGGAGGACAAGAGACCCAGTACTTC. Translated: CAINDAGGGQETQYF. The chain links TRBV10-3 to TRBJ2-5, with 8 bases that match TRBD2. After removal of 7 bases from V and 2 bases from J, the junction contained 9 bases not matched to a gene. The length of the CDR3 is 15 residues. Per the germline V gene, CDR1 is ENHRY and CDR2 is SYGVKD.

This chain joins TRBV6-4 and TRBJ2-2, with D possibly being TRBD1 or TRBD2 (6 bases each). V lost 2 bases and J lost 5, with 12 bases in between. In germline, CDR1 is MRHNA, CDR2 SNTAGT. This CDR3 region has 15 residues. The CDR3 spells CASSDGGPGTGELFF. CDR3 in DNA: TGTGCCAGCAGTGACGGGGGGCCGGGGACCGGGGAGCTGTTTTTT.

V is TRBV7-9 and J is TRBJ1-4, with 7 nucleotides matching TRBD1. The trim removed 5 bases at V and 4 bases at J, leaving 10 bases unmatched. Germline V gene data show CDR1 as SEHNR and CDR2 as FQNEAQ (reference sequence). The CDR3 contains 16 residues. The CDR3 DNA follows: TGTGCCAGCAGCCACGGGGACAGTGCTCTTAATGAAAAACTGTTTTTT. This encodes CASSHGDSALNEKLFF.

V and J are TRBV29-1 and TRBJ1-1; D gene ambiguous. Germline V CDR1 and CDR2: SQVTM, ANQGSEA. The CDR3 length is 10 residues. Between the trimmed V and J ends, which lost 3 bases and 10 bases, there was a span of 9 bases. The CDR3 reads CSVEVAVAFF. The CDR3 region has the DNA TGCAGCGTTGAGGTTGCAGTAGCTTTCTTT.

The chain is built from TRBV5-1 and TRBJ1-4, with D perhaps matching TRBD1 (6 bases). V was cut by 0 bases and J by 8 bases, with 11 bases left in between. The CDR3 extends over 14 amino acids. CDR1 and CDR2 (germline): SGHRS, YFSETQ. DNA of the CDR3: TGCGCCAGCAGCTTGGACAGGGTTGGCGAAAAACTGTTTTTT. This codes for CASSLDRVGEKLFF.

V is TRBV7-3 and J is TRBJ2-5; 11 bases agree with TRBD1. The junction had 3 bases not matched to a gene; V was cut back by 5 bases and J by 1 base. The germline V gene has CDR1 SGHTA and CDR2 FQGTGA. This CDR3 is built from 15 residues. CDR3 in amino acids: CASSRTGGTQETQYF. In DNA, the CDR3 is TGTGCCAGCAGCCGGACAGGGGGCACCCAAGAGACCCAGTACTTC.

This chain joins TRBV9 and TRBJ1-2; D is undetermined. Germline loops: CDR1 SGDLS, CDR2 YYNGEE. The V gene lost 0 bases and the J gene lost 2 bases, with 8 bases spanning the gap. This CDR3 is 14 amino acids long. This CDR3 reads CASSVANGNYGYTF. The CDR3, as DNA: TGTGCCAGCAGCGTAGCGAACGGAAACTATGGCTACACCTTC.

For the CDR3, the DNA is TGTGCCAGCAGTGATGCCGCCCGGACTTGGACCTACGAGCAGTACTTC. Protein sequence: CASSDAARTWTYEQYF. The genes are TRBV6-1 and TRBJ2-7, with D tentatively TRBD2 (5 bases). Germline V gene lookup returns CDR1 MNHNS and CDR2 SASEGT. The V end lost 3 bases, the J end lost 2 bases, and 17 bases lay between the germline ends. The CDR3 length is 16 residues.

The rearrangement uses TRBV7-9 and TRBJ2-7; D is unresolved. The CDR3 has 15 residues. Trimming took off 0 bases at V and 5 bases at J, with 14 bases between the two ends. Germline CDR1 and CDR2: SEHNR and FQNEAQ (reference sequence). CDR3 sequence: CASSLALGLEDEQYF. In DNA form, the CDR3 reads TGTGCCAGCAGCTTAGCGCTAGGTCTAGAGGACGAGCAGTACTTC.

This clone was picked up one time. The chain joins TRBV14 to TRBJ1-2; D unclear. The CDR3 loop spans 14 amino acids. The germline V gene encodes CDR1 SGHDN and CDR2 FVKESK. Between the trimmed V and J ends, which lost 0 bases and 3 bases, there was a span of 8 bases. CDR3: CASSQDRPHYGYTF. As DNA, the CDR3 is TGTGCCAGCAGCCAAGATAGGCCCCACTATGGCTACACCTTC.

V is TRBV4-3 and J is TRBJ1-1; 7 bases line up with TRBD1. The CDR3 is 18 amino acids. J gave up 0 bases and V 0 bases, and 10 bases lay outside the gene matches. Germline values: CDR1 LGHNA, CDR2 YSLEER. CDR3: CASSQDLGRTGMNTEAFF. The CDR3 nucleotides are TGCGCCAGCAGCCAAGATCTGGGGAGGACAGGCATGAACACTGAAGCTTTCTTT.

The rearrangement links TRBV10-3 to TRBJ1-2; possibly TRBD1 for D (5 bases). V shed 5 bases and J shed 5 bases, with 15 bases lying between them. Germline V gives CDR1 ENHRY, CDR2 SYGVKD. The CDR3 loop spans 14 amino acids. CDR3 protein: CAISLGGGVYGYTF. The DNA for the CDR3 is TGTGCCATCAGTTTAGGCGGAGGGGTTTATGGCTACACCTTC.

The DNA for the CDR3 is TGTGCCAGTGTGAAGGGACTAGCGGGAGGGCGAAGGTGGAATGAGCAGTTCTTC. It translates to CASVKGLAGGRRWNEQFF. This chain links TRBV2 with TRBJ2-1, with TRBD2 matching 16 bases. CDR3 length: 18 residues. Looked up from germline, CDR1 is SNHLY and CDR2 is FYNNEI. With 9 bases clipped from V and 7 bases from J, the junction kept 15 bases outside the gene matches.

This chain links TRBV10-3 with TRBJ2-3; 10 positions agree with TRBD2. Losses at the gene ends were 8 bases for V and 2 bases for J; bases not matched to a gene: 10. The CDR3 consists of 16 residues. Germline CDR1 ENHRY, CDR2 SYGVKD. CDR3 residues: CAIGIAGGRVTDTQYF. In nucleotides, the CDR3 is TGTGCCATCGGAATAGCGGGGGGCCGTGTCACAGATACGCAGTATTTT.

This rearrangement joins TRBV7-4 to TRBJ2-1; D tentatively fits TRBD1 or TRBD2 (6 bases each). This CDR3 region has 15 residues. Germline values: CDR1 SGHVT, CDR2 SQSDAQ. V gave up 2 bases and J gave up 10 bases, with 18 bases separating them. The CDR3 sequence is CASSLSISVGGEQFF. CDR3 in DNA: TGTGCCAGCAGCTTATCTATTTCGGTCGGGGGCGAGCAGTTCTTC.

This chain links TRBV2 with TRBJ1-5; D is undetermined. The CDR3 covers 13 residues. Germline V gene sequence: CDR1 SNHLY, CDR2 FYNNEI. V was pared by 0 bases and J by 7 bases, with 7 bases between. DNA for the CDR3: TGTGCCAGCAGTGAAGCGGGTCGACAGCCCCAGCATTTT. Its protein product is CASSEAGRQPQHF.

The chain links TRBV15 to TRBJ1-6; perhaps TRBD1 as D (5 bases). The CDR3 has 15 amino acids. Germline CDR1 LNHNV, CDR2 YYDKDF (reference sequence). V lost 1 base, J lost 7 bases, and 11 bases lay in between. The CDR3 sequence: CATSRGGRENSPLHF. CDR3 nucleotides: TGTGCCACCAGCAGAGGGGGCCGGGAGAATTCACCCCTCCACTTT.

The chain carries TRBV2 and TRBJ2-1; 7 bases agree with TRBD2. The CDR3 runs to 13 residues. V gave up 10 bases and J gave up 3 bases; unmatched junction bases: 6. Germline V gene data show CDR1 as SNHLY and CDR2 as FYNNEI. DNA for the CDR3: TGTGCCAACTCCGGGACTATCTACAATGAGCAGTTCTTC. As protein: CANSGTIYNEQFF.

In this sample, this clone turned up once. The gene calls are TRBV18 and TRBJ1-5; D not resolved. Germline V gene data show CDR1 as KGHSH and CDR2 as LQKENI. V was shortened by 6 bases and J by 0 bases, with 12 bases between the two germline ends. There are 15 residues in the CDR3. CDR3 nucleotides: TGTGCCAGCTCCTGGACGGGGTATAGCAATCAGCCCCAGCATTTT. As protein: CASSWTGYSNQPQHF.